This TCR beta chain is from a study of human T cells and chemical hapten exposure. Turning to the study itself: TCR yield per sample varied, mainly due to pooled library volumes.

Sample time point: patch test 2, 6 weeks after DPC sensitization. Treatment in this sample: therapeutic diphenylcyclopropenone sensitization with weekly scalp DPC. Study-level findings and limits: No shift was seen in TCRs above 1 in 1000 frequency with DPC sensitization.

Via MiXCR, TCRdb re-called the RACE reads, giving one row per CDR3 protein. Among approximately 95,000 distinct CDR3 sequences, approximately 10% were seen once, and the ten largest hold 2.5% to 4%. As concerns this clonotype: Its antigen is undetermined.

Sequencing was performed on whole blood, taken in connection with sensitization to the hapten diphenylcyclopropenone (DPC). The TCR originated in a woman aged 40 to 49 with alopecia areata. Some clones in this sample may be carry-over from other donors' samples.

CDR3 sequence: CASSRQGGPTSNQPQHF. The CDR3 DNA reads as TGTGCCAGCAGTCGACAGGGGGGCCCAACTAGCAATCAGCCCCAGCATTTT. The chain employs TRBV25-1 and TRBJ1-5; 9 positions match TRBD1. Germline values: CDR1 MGHDK, CDR2 SYGVNS. The CDR3 is made up of 17 amino acids. The J segment lost 0 bases and the V segment lost 5 bases, leaving 8 bases of the junction unmatched.